These 7 T cell receptor beta chains share one sample of origin, sequenced in a study of blood T cells in healthy people across ages. PCR was performed a second time for roughly 7 to 11 cycles using a sample-barcoded 5' primer and a J-beta primer mix. TCRdb re-called the 5' RACE reads through MiXCR, storing one row per CDR3 protein. The data contain approximately 960,000 distinct CDR3 sequences, roughly 28% of them seen just once; the ten biggest clones take up about 9.4%. The data were also submitted as part of a second study, on T cells of mothers and their children.

The sample was blood. The source of these receptors is a woman in her 40s in good health.

This clonotype came up many times. The chain joins TRBV9 to TRBJ2-1, with D perhaps given as TRBD1 or TRBD2 (6 bases each). This CDR3 is built from 12 residues. In germline, CDR1 is SGDLS, CDR2 YYNGEE. The V end lost 4 bases, the J end lost 12 bases, and 14 bases lay between the germline ends. CDR3 sequence (DNA): TGTGCCAGCAGCACTGAGGGGGGATGGCAGTTCTTC. It yields the protein CASSTEGGWQFF.

This clonotype was seen more than once but under ten times. The J gene is TRBJ1-2, the V gene TRBV7-2, with D unresolved. The CDR3 is 17 residues long. Trimming stripped 5 bases from V and 4 bases from J, with 23 bases between. Germline assignment: CDR1 SGHTA and CDR2 FQGNSA. In nucleotides, the CDR3 is TGTGCCAGCAGCCCCCCAGAGGGTCGGACGGTTGGCTATGGCTACACCTTC. This gives the protein CASSPPEGRTVGYGYTF.

This clonotype showed up just a few times. The genes are TRBV5-1 and TRBJ1-2, with 8 bases lining up with TRBD1. CDR3 length: 13 amino acids. Germline-derived CDR1 and CDR2 are SGHRS and YFSETQ. V shed 4 bases, J shed 6 bases, and the junction held 5 bases outside the gene matches. The CDR3 protein is CASSADRVDGYTF. CDR3 nucleotides: TGCGCCAGCAGCGCGGACAGGGTGGATGGCTACACCTTC.

There are a few counts of this clonotype. J is TRBJ2-7 and V is TRBV7-9; tentative D call: TRBD1 (6 bases). The DNA end is more similar to TRBJ2-5, so the J call may be wrong. The germline V gene encodes CDR1 SEHNR and CDR2 FQNEAQ (reference sequence). CDR3 length: 14 amino acids. In DNA form, the CDR3 reads TGTGCCAGCAGCTCGCGCTGGGGGCGTGAGACCCAGTACTTC. This codes for CASSSRWGRETQYF.

The table lists this clonotype with many counts. The chain is built from TRBV6-5 and TRBJ1-1, with D possibly matching TRBD1 (6 bases). V gave up 6 bases and J gave up 11 bases, with 16 bases separating them. This CDR3 is built from 12 residues. Germline assignment: CDR1 MNHEY and CDR2 SVGAGI. CDR3 sequence reads: CASSSNRVVAFF. The DNA of the CDR3 is TGTGCCAGCAGCTCGAACAGGGTTGTCGCTTTCTTT.

The V and J genes are TRBV7-2 and TRBJ1-2, with 7 bases aligning to TRBD1. This CDR3 has 15 amino acids. The V gene end was trimmed by 1 base and the J gene end by 4 bases; junction bases not matched to a gene: 6. Germline V gene lookup returns CDR1 SGHTA and CDR2 FQGNSA. The CDR3 loop reads CASSLDRDSSYGYTF. CDR3 DNA: TGTGCCAGCAGCTTAGATCGGGACAGCAGCTATGGCTACACCTTC. Using reference TRBV7-2 and TRBJ1-2 for the parts outside the CDR3, the full variable domain is GAGVSQSPSNKVTEKGKDVELRCDPISGHTALYWYRQSLGQGLEFLIYFQGNSAPDKSGLPSDRFSAERTGGSVSTLTIQRTQQEDSAVYLCASSLDRDSSYGYTFGSGTRLTVV.

The V gene is TRBV5-1, the J gene TRBJ1-2; the D is unclear. CDR3 length: 15 residues. V lost 2 bases and J lost 4, with 15 bases in between. Germline values: CDR1 SGHRS, CDR2 YFSETQ. The CDR3 is CASSFGREMGYGYTF. As DNA, the CDR3 is TGCGCCAGCAGCTTCGGTCGGGAGATGGGCTATGGCTACACCTTC.